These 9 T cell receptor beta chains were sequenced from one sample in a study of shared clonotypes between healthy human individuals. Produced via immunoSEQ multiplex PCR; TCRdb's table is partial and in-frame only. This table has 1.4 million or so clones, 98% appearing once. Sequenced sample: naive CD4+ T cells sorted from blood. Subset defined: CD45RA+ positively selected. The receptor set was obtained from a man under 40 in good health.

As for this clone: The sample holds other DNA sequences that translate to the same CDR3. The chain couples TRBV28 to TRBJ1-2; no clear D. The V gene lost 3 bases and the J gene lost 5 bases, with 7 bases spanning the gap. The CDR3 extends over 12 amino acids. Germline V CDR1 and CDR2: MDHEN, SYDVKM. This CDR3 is CASSFGSYGYTF. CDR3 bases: TGTGCCAGCAGTTTCGGGAGTTATGGCTACACCTTC.

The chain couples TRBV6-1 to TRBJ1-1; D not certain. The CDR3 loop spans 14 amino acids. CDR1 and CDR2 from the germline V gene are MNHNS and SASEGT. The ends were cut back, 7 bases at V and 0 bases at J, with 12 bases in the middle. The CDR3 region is CASTKIGMNTEAFF. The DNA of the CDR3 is TGTGCCAGCACCAAAATCGGTATGAACACTGAAGCTTTCTTT.

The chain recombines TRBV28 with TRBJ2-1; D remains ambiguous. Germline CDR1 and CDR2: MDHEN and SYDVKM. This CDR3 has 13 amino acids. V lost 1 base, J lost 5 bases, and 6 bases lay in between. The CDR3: CASSLYGDNEQFF. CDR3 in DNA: TGTGCCAGCAGTTTATACGGTGACAATGAGCAGTTCTTC.

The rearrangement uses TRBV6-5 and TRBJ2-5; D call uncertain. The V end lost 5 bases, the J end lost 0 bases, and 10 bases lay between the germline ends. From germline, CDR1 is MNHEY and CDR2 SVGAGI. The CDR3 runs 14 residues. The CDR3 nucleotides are TGTGCCAGCAGTACCCGGCCCCACCAAGAGACCCAGTACTTC. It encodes CASSTRPHQETQYF.

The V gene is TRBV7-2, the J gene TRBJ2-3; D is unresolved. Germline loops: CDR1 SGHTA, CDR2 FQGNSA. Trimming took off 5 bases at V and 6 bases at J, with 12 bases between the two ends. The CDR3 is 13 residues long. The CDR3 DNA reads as TGTGCCAGCAGCCCCGGCCTCTATGATACGCAGTATTTT. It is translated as CASSPGLYDTQYF.

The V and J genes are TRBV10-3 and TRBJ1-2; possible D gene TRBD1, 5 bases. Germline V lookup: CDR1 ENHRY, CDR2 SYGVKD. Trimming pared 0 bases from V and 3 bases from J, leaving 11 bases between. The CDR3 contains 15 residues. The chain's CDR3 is CAISESLVGDYGYTF. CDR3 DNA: TGTGCCATCAGTGAGTCTTTGGTAGGGGACTATGGCTACACCTTC.

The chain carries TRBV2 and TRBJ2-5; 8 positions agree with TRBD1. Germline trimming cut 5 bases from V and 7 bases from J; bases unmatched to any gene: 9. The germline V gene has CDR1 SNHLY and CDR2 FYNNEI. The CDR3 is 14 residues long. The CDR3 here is CASSTMTGTGTQYF. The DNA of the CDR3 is TGTGCCAGCAGTACTATGACAGGGACAGGGACCCAGTACTTC.

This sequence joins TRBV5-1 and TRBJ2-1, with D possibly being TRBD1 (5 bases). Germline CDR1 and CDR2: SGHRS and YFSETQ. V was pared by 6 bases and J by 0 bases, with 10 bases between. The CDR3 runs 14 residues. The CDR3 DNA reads TGCGCCAGCACCGAGGACAACTCCTACAATGAGCAGTTCTTC. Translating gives CASTEDNSYNEQFF.

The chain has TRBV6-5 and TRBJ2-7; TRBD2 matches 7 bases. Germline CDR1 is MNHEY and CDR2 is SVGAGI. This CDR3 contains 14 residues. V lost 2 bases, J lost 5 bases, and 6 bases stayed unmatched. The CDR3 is CASSYTSDAHEQYF. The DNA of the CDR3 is TGTGCCAGCAGTTACACTAGCGACGCCCACGAGCAGTACTTC.